This T cell receptor beta chain was recovered during a study of T cell responses to AZD1222 COVID-19 vaccine. Libraries were prepared by immunoSEQ multiplex PCR; TCRdb keeps only in-frame clonotypes and omits some of them. The sample has 85,000 to 120,000 clones; about nine tenths are singletons. This CDR3 contains 14 residues. V dropped 5 bases and J dropped 3 bases, with 14 bases sitting between them. CDR1 is SGHAT and CDR2 is FQNNGV in the germline V gene. This clone was counted once. The chain carries TRBV11-2 and TRBJ2-7; D is possibly TRBD2 (5 bases). The clonotype originates from an adult who received the AZD1222 COVID-19 vaccine. The material was peripheral blood, obtained 28 days after the second AZD1222 dose. The DNA for the CDR3 is TGTGCCAGCAGCACGACTACACTGAACTACGAGCAGTACTTC. It encodes CASSTTTLNYEQYF.